There are a few counts of the clone carrying this TCR beta chain. Antigen: not known. The sample originates from a study of identical twins. After template switching added a universal primer site, the resulting cDNA carried unique molecular identifiers. Each CDR3 protein is one row after TCRdb ran MiXCR on the 5' RACE reads. The sample consists of a few hundred thousand distinct CDR3 sequences, 10% to 15% of them appearing once. This CDR3 has 14 residues. The V gene lost 0 bases and the J gene lost 5 bases, with 13 bases spanning the gap. Germline CDR1 and CDR2: DFQATT and SNEGSKA (reference sequence). General study results and limits: Insertions were reduced in abundant cord blood beta clonotypes but not in memory repertoires.

These records were also assigned to another study, of yellow fever vaccine responses in identical twins.

The sequence was obtained from a woman between 18 and 29 years old in good health. The sample consisted of CD8+ T cells sorted from blood. The chain carries TRBV20-1 and TRBJ2-5, with unresolved D. The CDR3 nucleotides read TGCAGTGCTAGAGATAGCTGGGGTACGGAGACCCAGTACTTC. It is translated as CSARDSWGTETQYF.